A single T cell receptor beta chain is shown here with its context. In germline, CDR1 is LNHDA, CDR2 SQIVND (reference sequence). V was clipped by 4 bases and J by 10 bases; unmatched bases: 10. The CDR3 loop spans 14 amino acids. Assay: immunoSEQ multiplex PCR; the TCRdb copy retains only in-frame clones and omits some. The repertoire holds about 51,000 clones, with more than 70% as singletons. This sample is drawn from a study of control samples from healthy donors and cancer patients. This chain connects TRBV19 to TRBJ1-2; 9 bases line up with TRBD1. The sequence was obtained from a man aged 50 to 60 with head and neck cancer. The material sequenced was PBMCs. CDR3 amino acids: CASSTRSGTGTYTF. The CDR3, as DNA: TGTGCCAGTAGTACTCGGTCCGGGACAGGGACCTACACCTTC.